This T cell receptor (beta chain) was documented in a study of identical twins. This clonotype was detected a few times. TCRdb recomputed calls from the 5' RACE reads with MiXCR, one row per CDR3 protein. The table has 1.5 million or so distinct CDR3 sequences, about 32% seen once. This clonotype was sampled from a newborn girl in good health. The sequenced sample consisted of cord blood.

Here the CDR3 reads CASSLLTGSGANVLTF. The CDR3 DNA is TGTGCCAGCAGCCTGCTTACAGGGTCTGGGGCCAACGTCCTGACTTTC. This chain links TRBV4-2 with TRBJ2-6, with D possibly being TRBD1 (6 bases). Germline assignment: CDR1 LGHNA and CDR2 YNFKEQ. The CDR3 extends over 16 amino acids. Trimming stripped 4 bases from V and 1 base from J, with 11 bases between.